The T cell receptor beta chain described here comes from a study of T cell responses to AZD1222 COVID-19 vaccine. Trimming pared 6 bases from V and 7 bases from J, leaving 13 bases between. The CDR3 contains 12 residues. Germline CDR1 ENHRY, CDR2 SYGVKD. Sequenced by immunoSEQ multiplex PCR; TCRdb stores in-frame clones only, minus some. The sample has more than 95,000 clones; 80% to 95% are singletons. This receptor was obtained from an adult in good health. The sequencing here drew on peripheral blood, taken on day 0 of AZD1222 vaccination. The V call is TRBV10-3, the J call TRBJ2-7, with unresolved D. The CDR3 DNA follows: TGTGCCATCAGGCCATCTTTGGGGGAGCAGTACTTC. Amino acid sequence: CAIRPSLGEQYF.